These 24 T cell receptor beta chains share one sample of origin, sequenced in a study of molecular identifiers for immune sequencing clone quantification. A single record per CDR3 protein comes from TCRdb applying MiXCR to the PCR reads. The repertoire holds some 590,000 distinct CDR3 sequences, with over 25% as singletons. The sample taken for sequencing was naive CD8+ T cells from blood, with Jurkat cell RNA spiked in. Subset: FACS-sorted CD8+CD4-CCR7+CD45RA+ naive T cells. These receptors were obtained from a human donor in good health. Some libraries in this study had Jurkat cell RNA spiked in.

A word on this clonotype: A much larger clone lies a single base off, so this may be a read error. No conserved phenylalanine or tryptophan ends this CDR3, so it is likely a read error. The chain couples TRBV28 to TRBJ1-2; a weak D match, TRBD1 (5 bases). Trimming stripped 4 bases from V and 4 bases from J, with 16 bases between. Germline V gene data show CDR1 as MDHEN and CDR2 as SYDVKM. This CDR3 is built from 15 residues. The CDR3 coding sequence is TGTGCCAGCAGTTATCAGGGTTCCCCAACCTATGGCTACACCCTC. Translation: CASSYQGSPTYGYTL.

This clonotype was found a few times. The chain links TRBV19 to TRBJ1-2; 11 bases are shared with TRBD1. There are 12 residues in the CDR3. CDR1 is LNHDA and CDR2 is SQIVND in the germline V gene (reference sequence). The ends lost 9 bases at V and 7 bases at J; junction bases unmatched: 4. The CDR3 DNA follows: TGTGCCAGCGGACAGGGGGCAGTTGGCTACACCTTC. Amino acids: CASGQGAVGYTF.

This clonotype was detected a few times. V and J are TRBV4-3 and TRBJ2-1, with 7 bases fitting TRBD2. CDR1 is LGHNA and CDR2 is YSLEER in the germline V gene. This CDR3 contains 15 residues. The junction had 8 bases not matched to a gene; V was cut back by 7 bases and J by 2 bases. The CDR3 spells CASTRWRGTYNEQFF. The CDR3 DNA is TGCGCCAGCACACGGTGGCGGGGGACCTACAATGAGCAGTTCTTC.

The sample holds a few counts of this clonotype. This chain joins TRBV24-1 and TRBJ2-5; 7 positions match TRBD1. The germline V gene encodes CDR1 KGHDR and CDR2 SFDVKD. Unmatched junction bases numbered 9, after V lost 4 bases and J lost 5 bases. The CDR3 is 15 amino acids. CDR3 DNA sequence: TGTGCCACCAGTGAAGGAGAAGGGGGCGGGGAGACCCAGTACTTC. Encoded protein: CATSEGEGGGETQYF.

The V and J genes are TRBV20-1 and TRBJ2-7, with D possibly being TRBD1 (5 bases). Germline CDR1 and CDR2: DFQATT and SNEGSKA (reference sequence). The V end lost 4 bases, the J end lost 0 bases, and 7 bases lay between the germline ends. The CDR3 is made up of 12 amino acids. Written as DNA, the CDR3 is TGCAGTGCTATACAGGACTCCTACGAGCAGTACTTC. It yields the protein CSAIQDSYEQYF.

Comment on this clonotype: This may be a read error: a much more frequent sequence differs by one nucleotide. J is TRBJ1-4 and V is TRBV6-5, with D perhaps matching TRBD1 (6 bases). Germline loops: CDR1 MNHEY, CDR2 SVGAGI. Trimming removed 4 bases at V and 4 bases at J, with 13 bases between. This CDR3 has 15 amino acids. CDR3 region: CASSSCRGNNEKLFF. The CDR3 bases are TGTGCCAGCAGTTCTTGCAGGGGTAATAATGAAAAACTGTTTTTT.

V and J are TRBV6-4 and TRBJ1-1; D is unresolved. The length of the CDR3 is 13 residues. CDR1 is MRHNA and CDR2 is SNTAGT in the germline V gene. The V end was cut by 3 bases, the J end by 5 bases, with 10 bases between. The CDR3 DNA reads TGTGCCAGCAGTGAAGGGTTAACGACTGAAGCTTTCTTT. Protein: CASSEGLTTEAFF.

V is TRBV29-1 and J is TRBJ2-5, with 16 bases identical to TRBD2. The trim removed 4 bases at V and 9 bases at J, leaving 20 bases unmatched. The length of the CDR3 is 19 residues. Germline loops: CDR1 SQVTM, CDR2 ANQGSEA. CDR3 region: CSVGVGTSGRAQPREAQYF. CDR3 nucleotide sequence: TGCAGCGTTGGAGTCGGGACTAGCGGGAGGGCCCAGCCCCGGGAGGCCCAGTACTTC.

This clonotype was seen repeatedly, ten times or more. CDR3 protein: CATKLRAGGNTGELFF. Written as DNA, the CDR3 is TGTGCCACCAAGCTGAGAGCGGGAGGGAACACCGGGGAGCTGTTTTTT. The chain carries TRBV15 and TRBJ2-2; 9 bases map to TRBD2. V gave up 7 bases and J gave up 1 base; unmatched junction bases: 7. Germline values: CDR1 LNHNV, CDR2 YYDKDF (reference sequence). This CDR3 region has 16 residues.

This clonotype has a count of ten or more. The chain carries TRBV11-2 and TRBJ2-7; no reliable D call. The CDR3 spans 12 residues. The V end was cut by 1 base, the J end by 6 bases, with 7 bases between. Germline V gene data show CDR1 as SGHAT and CDR2 as FQNNGV. The CDR3 loop reads CASSLGVSEQYF. CDR3 nucleotides: TGTGCCAGCAGCTTAGGAGTTTCCGAGCAGTACTTC.

This sequence joins TRBV27 and TRBJ2-1; 11 bases are shared with TRBD1. The CDR3 covers 16 residues. Germline V gene data show CDR1 as MNHEY and CDR2 as SMNVEV (reference sequence). The V gene end was trimmed by 0 bases and the J gene end by 2 bases; junction bases not matched to a gene: 0. CDR3 in amino acids: CASSLSGQGAYNEQFF. DNA of the CDR3: TGTGCCAGCAGTTTATCGGGACAGGGGGCCTACAATGAGCAGTTCTTC.

The chain recombines TRBV6-1 with TRBJ1-5; D not certain. V dropped 7 bases and J dropped 4 bases, with 17 bases sitting between them. The germline CDR1 and CDR2 sequences are MNHNS and SASEGT. The CDR3 contains 15 residues. The CDR3 region has the DNA TGTGCCAGCACGAACAGTGAGGAGTGGAATCAGCCCCAGCATTTT. Protein product: CASTNSEEWNQPQHF.

As to this clonotype: Relative to the germline gene, one junction end is altered; a read error may explain this. The chain has TRBV7-7 and TRBJ2-1, with D unresolved. Germline V gene sequence: CDR1 SSHAT, CDR2 FNYEAQ (reference sequence). The CDR3 runs to 14 residues. In nucleotides, the CDR3 is TGTGCTAGCAGCCCAGCCTTAGGGATTAATGAGCAGTTCTTC. Translating it yields CASSPALGINEQFF. Full variable domain (remainder filled in from reference TRBV7-7 and TRBJ2-1): GAGVSQSPRYKVTKRGQDVTLRCDPISSHATLYWYQQALGQGPEFLTYFNYEAQPDKSGLPSDRFSAERPEGSISTLTIQRTEQRDSAMYRCASSPALGINEQFFGPGTRLTVL.

This clonotype occurred many times. The rearrangement links TRBV7-9 to TRBJ2-3, with 10 bases that match TRBD2. CDR1 is SEHNR, CDR2 FQNEAQ, per germline (reference sequence). The V and J ends lost 7 bases and 3 bases, in that order; junction bases with no gene match: 4. This CDR3 region has 14 residues. The CDR3 DNA reads as TGTGCCAGCACCCTAGCGGGAGTGACAGATACGCAGTATTTT. Its translation: CASTLAGVTDTQYF.

The chain uses TRBV14 and TRBJ2-3; D is unresolved. The germline V and J ends were trimmed by 2 bases and 1 base, with 7 bases remaining between them. The CDR3 totals 14 residues. Germline V gene data show CDR1 as SGHDN and CDR2 as FVKESK. This chain's CDR3 is CASSQLMGTDTQYF. CDR3 DNA sequence: TGTGCCAGCAGCCAACTAATGGGCACAGATACGCAGTATTTT.

This clonotype was counted at least ten times. The J gene is TRBJ2-7, the V gene TRBV29-1, with D possibly TRBD1 on 6 matching bases. Germline CDR1 is SQVTM and CDR2 is ANQGSEA. CDR3 length: 13 residues. Trimming removed 6 bases at V and 1 base at J, with 13 bases between. The CDR3 is CSVASRGSYEQYF. The CDR3 DNA sequence: TGCAGCGTAGCAAGCAGGGGATCCTACGAGCAGTACTTC.

This clonotype was seen ten or more times. The chain is built from TRBV7-9 and TRBJ2-5; 7 bases fit TRBD2. The germline CDR1 and CDR2 sequences are SEHNR and FQNEAQ (reference sequence). V lost 5 bases to trimming and J lost 3 bases; unmatched junction nucleotides: 3. The CDR3 runs to 13 residues. The CDR3 DNA reads TGTGCCAGCAGCCGCGGACTAGAAGAGACCCAGTACTTC. Protein: CASSRGLEETQYF.

Only a few counts were recorded for this clonotype. The chain carries TRBV27 and TRBJ2-5; D ambiguous. Looked up from germline, CDR1 is MNHEY and CDR2 is SMNVEV (reference sequence). V was pared by 8 bases and J by 4 bases, with 20 bases between. The CDR3 runs to 15 residues. The chain's CDR3 is CASSPVIVPSETQYF. CDR3 nucleotides: TGTGCCAGCTCCCCGGTTATTGTTCCCTCAGAGACCCAGTACTTC.

The rearrangement links TRBV10-1 to TRBJ2-7, with D possibly matching TRBD2 (5 bases). The germline V gene has CDR1 WNHNN and CDR2 SYGVQD (reference sequence). The CDR3 has 16 residues. V was shortened by 0 bases and J by 1 base, with 13 bases between the two germline ends. CDR3 sequence: CASSESTLGGSYEQYF. The CDR3 region has the DNA TGCGCCAGCAGTGAGTCGACTCTTGGAGGATCCTACGAGCAGTACTTC.

The chain combines TRBV19 with TRBJ1-3, with unresolved D. Trimming took off 3 bases at V and 3 bases at J, with 6 bases between the two ends. The length of the CDR3 is 13 residues. Looked up from germline, CDR1 is LNHDA and CDR2 is SQIVND (reference sequence). CDR3 coding DNA: TGTGCCAGTAGTATCAGCGATGGAAACACCATATATTTT. Protein product: CASSISDGNTIYF. The whole variable domain, filled in from reference TRBV19 and TRBJ1-3, reads DGGITQSPKYLFRKEGQNVTLSCEQNLNHDAMYWYRQDPGQGLRLIYYSQIVNDFQKGDIAEGYSVSREKKESFPLTVTSAQKNPTAFYLCASSISDGNTIYFGEGSWLTVV.

This clonotype was detected many times. The V gene is TRBV19, the J gene TRBJ1-5; maybe TRBD1 (5 bases). V lost 0 bases and J 3 bases, leaving 15 bases between the germline ends. CDR3 length: 17 residues. Germline assignment: CDR1 LNHDA and CDR2 SQIVND (reference sequence). The CDR3 DNA is TGTGCCAGTAGTATAGATTCGGGGGGGTTTGTCAATCAGCCCCAGCATTTT. Protein: CASSIDSGGFVNQPQHF.

This clonotype has a handful of counts. The genes are TRBV20-1 and TRBJ1-4; no reliable D call. The V and J ends lost 0 bases and 1 base respectively, with 9 bases between them. Germline CDR1 is DFQATT and CDR2 is SNEGSKA (reference sequence). This CDR3 is built from 15 residues. The DNA for the CDR3 is TGCAGTGCTAGAGATTGGTCAGAAACTAATGAAAAACTGTTTTTT. As protein: CSARDWSETNEKLFF.

This clonotype appeared a few times. V is TRBV4-3 and J is TRBJ2-1; 8 bases agree with TRBD2. Germline assignment: CDR1 LGHNA and CDR2 YSLEER. Germline trimming cut 2 bases from V and 3 bases from J; bases unmatched to any gene: 9. This CDR3 comprises 17 residues. CDR3 DNA: TGCGCCAGCAGCCAATCTAGAATCGGGACTAGCTACAATGAGCAGTTCTTC. This codes for CASSQSRIGTSYNEQFF.

J is TRBJ2-2 and V is TRBV19; 7 bases are shared with TRBD1. V was pared by 1 base and J by 6 bases, with 5 bases of the junction left unmatched. This CDR3 is built from 15 residues. The germline V gene encodes CDR1 LNHDA and CDR2 SQIVND (reference sequence). DNA of the CDR3: TGTGCCAGTAGTATAGCGGGCAGGGGGTCCGGGGAGCTGTTTTTT. This sequence encodes CASSIAGRGSGELFF.